This TCR beta chain was sequenced for a study of pediatric ulcerative colitis. Colonoscopy and blood draw happened at the same time. Notes on the study in general: Blood samples from two patients yielded substantially fewer templates and were excluded from blood-rectal overlap analysis.

V shed 4 bases and J shed 5 bases, with 12 bases lying between them. The CDR3 has 13 amino acids. Germline V gives CDR1 SNHLY, CDR2 FYNNEI. About this clone itself: Its antigen remains unidentified.

Sequencing was performed with immunoSEQ multiplex PCR; in TCRdb, only in-frame clones are kept and a portion is missing. The sample lists tens of thousands of clones, 70% to 80% occurring once. Sequencing input: blood. The receptor comes from a boy aged 5-17 years with moderate ulcerative colitis. The J gene is TRBJ2-7, the V gene TRBV2, with D uncertain. The chain's CDR3 is CASSGQWVHEQYF. CDR3 sequence (DNA): TGTGCCAGCAGTGGCCAGTGGGTCCACGAGCAGTACTTC.